The clone carrying this T cell receptor (beta chain) was observed a handful of times. Antigen specificity is unknown. This entry is derived from a study of identical twins. Points from the study as a whole: Beta out-of-frame sequences showed weaker excess twin sharing. The more abundant beta clonotypes in cord blood had fewer insertions, and memory repertoires did not show this.

TCRdb called the 5' RACE reads again in MiXCR, with one record for every CDR3 protein. Here the sample spans some 1,600,000 distinct CDR3 sequences, less than 40% being singletons. Healthy Caucasians provided all donations. Trimming stripped 6 bases from V and 6 bases from J, with 20 bases between. This CDR3 is 15 amino acids long. The receptor's source is a newborn girl in good health. Sequencing was carried out using cord blood. The chain employs TRBV12-3 or TRBV12-4 and TRBJ1-1, with D possibly being TRBD1 (6 bases). CDR3 nucleotides: TGTGCCAGCAGCCCACAGGGCCCCCGCTACTCTGAAGCTTTCTTT. Its translation: CASSPQGPRYSEAFF.